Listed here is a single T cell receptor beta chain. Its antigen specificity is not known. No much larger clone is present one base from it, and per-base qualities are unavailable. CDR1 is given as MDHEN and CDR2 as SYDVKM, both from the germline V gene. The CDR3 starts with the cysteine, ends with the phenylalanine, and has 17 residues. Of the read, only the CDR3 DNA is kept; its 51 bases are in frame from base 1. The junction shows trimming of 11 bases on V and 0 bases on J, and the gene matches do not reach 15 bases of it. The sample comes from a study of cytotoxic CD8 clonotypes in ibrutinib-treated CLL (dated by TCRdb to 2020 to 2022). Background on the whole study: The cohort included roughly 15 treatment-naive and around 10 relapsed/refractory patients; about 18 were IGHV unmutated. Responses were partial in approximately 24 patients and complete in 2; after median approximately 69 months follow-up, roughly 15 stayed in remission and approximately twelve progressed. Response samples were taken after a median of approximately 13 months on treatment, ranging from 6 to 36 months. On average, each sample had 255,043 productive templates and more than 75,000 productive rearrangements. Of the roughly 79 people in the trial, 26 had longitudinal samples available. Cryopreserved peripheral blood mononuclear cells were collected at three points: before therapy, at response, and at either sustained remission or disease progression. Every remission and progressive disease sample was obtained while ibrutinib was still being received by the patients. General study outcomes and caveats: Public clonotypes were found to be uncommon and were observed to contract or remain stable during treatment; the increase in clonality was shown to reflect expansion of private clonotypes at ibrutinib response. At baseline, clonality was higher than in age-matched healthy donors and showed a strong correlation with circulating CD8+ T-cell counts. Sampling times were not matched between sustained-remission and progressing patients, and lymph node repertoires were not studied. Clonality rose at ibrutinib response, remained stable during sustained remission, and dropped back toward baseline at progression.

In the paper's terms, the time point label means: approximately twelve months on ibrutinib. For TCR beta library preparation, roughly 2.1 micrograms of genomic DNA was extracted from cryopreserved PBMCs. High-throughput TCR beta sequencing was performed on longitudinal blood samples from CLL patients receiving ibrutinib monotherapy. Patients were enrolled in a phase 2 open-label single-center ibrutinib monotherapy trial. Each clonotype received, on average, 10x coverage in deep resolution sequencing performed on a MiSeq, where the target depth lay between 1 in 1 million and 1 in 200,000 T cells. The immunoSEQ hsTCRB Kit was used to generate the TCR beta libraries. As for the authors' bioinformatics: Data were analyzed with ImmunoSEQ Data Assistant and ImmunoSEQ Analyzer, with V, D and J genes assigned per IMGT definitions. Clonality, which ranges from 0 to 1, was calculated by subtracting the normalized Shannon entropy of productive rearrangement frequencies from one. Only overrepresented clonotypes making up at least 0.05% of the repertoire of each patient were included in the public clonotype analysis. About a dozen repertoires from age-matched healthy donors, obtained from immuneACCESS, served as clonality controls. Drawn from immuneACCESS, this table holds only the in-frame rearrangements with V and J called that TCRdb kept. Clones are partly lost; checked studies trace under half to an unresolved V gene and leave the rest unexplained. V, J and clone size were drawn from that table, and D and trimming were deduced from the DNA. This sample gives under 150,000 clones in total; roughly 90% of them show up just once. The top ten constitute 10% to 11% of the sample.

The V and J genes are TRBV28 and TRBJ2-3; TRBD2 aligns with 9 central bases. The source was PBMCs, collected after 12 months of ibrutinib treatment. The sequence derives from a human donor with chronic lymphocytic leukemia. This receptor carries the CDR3 CAGGASGNRPSTDTQYF. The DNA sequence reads TGTGCCGGGGGGGCTAGCGGGAACAGACCTAGCACAGATACGCAGTATTTT.